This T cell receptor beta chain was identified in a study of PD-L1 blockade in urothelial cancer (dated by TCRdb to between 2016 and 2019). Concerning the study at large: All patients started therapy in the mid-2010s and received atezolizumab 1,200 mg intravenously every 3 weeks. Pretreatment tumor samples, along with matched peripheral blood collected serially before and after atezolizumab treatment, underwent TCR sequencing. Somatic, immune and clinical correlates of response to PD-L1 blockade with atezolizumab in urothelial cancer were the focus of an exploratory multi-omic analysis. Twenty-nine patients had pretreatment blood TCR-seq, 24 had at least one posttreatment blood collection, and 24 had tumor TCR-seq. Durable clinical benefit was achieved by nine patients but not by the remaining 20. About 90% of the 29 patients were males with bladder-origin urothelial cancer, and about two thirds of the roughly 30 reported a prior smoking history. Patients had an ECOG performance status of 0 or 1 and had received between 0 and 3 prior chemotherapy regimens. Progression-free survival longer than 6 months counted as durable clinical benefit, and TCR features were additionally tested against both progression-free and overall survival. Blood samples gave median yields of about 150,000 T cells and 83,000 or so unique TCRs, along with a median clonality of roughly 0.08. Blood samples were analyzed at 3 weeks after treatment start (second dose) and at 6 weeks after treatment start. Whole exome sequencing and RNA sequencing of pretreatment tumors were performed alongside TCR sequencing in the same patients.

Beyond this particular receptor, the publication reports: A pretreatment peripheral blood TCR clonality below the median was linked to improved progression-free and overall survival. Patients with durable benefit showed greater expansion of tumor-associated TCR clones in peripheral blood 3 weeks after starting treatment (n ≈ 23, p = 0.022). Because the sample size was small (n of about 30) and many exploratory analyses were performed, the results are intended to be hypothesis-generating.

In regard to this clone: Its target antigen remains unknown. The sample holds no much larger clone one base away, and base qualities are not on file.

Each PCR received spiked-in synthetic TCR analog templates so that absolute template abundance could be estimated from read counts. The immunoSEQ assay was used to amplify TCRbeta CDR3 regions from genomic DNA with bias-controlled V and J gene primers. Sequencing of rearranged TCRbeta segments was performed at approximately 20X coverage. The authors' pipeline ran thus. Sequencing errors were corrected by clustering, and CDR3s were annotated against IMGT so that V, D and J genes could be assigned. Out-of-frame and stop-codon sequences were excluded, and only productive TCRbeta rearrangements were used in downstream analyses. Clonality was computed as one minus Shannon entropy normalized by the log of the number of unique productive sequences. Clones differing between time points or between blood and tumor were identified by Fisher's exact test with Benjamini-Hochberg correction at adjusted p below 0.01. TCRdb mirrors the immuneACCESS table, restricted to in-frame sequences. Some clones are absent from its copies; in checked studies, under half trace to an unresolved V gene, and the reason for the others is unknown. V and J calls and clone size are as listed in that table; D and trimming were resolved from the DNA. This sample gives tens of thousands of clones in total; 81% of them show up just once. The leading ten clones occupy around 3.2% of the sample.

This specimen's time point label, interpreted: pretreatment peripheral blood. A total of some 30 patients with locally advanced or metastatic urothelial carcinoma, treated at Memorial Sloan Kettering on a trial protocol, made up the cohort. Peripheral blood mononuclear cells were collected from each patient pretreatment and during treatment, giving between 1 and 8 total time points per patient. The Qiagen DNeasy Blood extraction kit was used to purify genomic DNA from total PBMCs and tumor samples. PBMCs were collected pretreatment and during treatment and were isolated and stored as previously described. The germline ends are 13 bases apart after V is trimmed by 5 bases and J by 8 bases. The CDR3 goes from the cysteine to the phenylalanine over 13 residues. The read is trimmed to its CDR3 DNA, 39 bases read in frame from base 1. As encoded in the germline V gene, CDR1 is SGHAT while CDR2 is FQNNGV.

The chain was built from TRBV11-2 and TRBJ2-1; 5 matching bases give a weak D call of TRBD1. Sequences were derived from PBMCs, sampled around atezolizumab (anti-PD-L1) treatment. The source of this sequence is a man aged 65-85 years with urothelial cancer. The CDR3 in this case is CASSQDREHEQFF. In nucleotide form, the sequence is TGTGCCAGCAGCCAAGACAGAGAGCATGAGCAGTTCTTC.